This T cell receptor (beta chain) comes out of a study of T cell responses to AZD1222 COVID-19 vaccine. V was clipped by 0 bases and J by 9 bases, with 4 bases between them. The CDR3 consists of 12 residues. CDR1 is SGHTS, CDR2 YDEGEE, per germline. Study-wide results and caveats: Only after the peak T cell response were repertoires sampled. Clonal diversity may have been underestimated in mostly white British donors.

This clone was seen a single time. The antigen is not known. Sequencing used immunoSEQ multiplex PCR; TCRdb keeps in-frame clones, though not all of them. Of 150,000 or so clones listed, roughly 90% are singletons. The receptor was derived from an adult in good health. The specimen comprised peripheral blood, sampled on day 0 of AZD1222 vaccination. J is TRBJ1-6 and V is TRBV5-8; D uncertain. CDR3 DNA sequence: TGTGCCAGCAGCTTGGTTTCTTCACCCCTCCACTTT. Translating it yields CASSLVSSPLHF.